Here is one TCR beta chain with its context. What it binds is not known. Germline loops: CDR1 SGHVS, CDR2 FQNEAQ. The germline V and J ends were trimmed by 0 bases and 3 bases, with 12 bases remaining between them. This CDR3 has 15 residues. Profiled with immunoSEQ multiplex PCR; TCRdb holds only in-frame clones, not every one. In the table there are about 100,000 clones, around 90% of which are singletons. The data were taken from a study of Tregs in tolerant kidney transplant recipients. About the research overall: Mixed chimerism was transient after nonmyeloablative marrow transplants from related graft donors. Study-wide results and limits: Antigen-driven expansion was suggested because donor-specific Tregs expanded more than all Tregs in tolerant patients. Expanding Tregs on activated donor B cells appeared to best identify donor-specific TCRbeta clones.

CD4+CD25+CD127- Tregs, CD4+CD25- non-Tregs, CD4 and CD8 cells were sorted. This clonotype was obtained from a human donor who received a combined kidney and bone marrow transplant. The J gene is TRBJ2-7, the V gene TRBV7-8, with D maybe TRBD2 (6 bases). The sequencing used CD4+ T cells from blood, collected before the transplant. The CDR3 coding sequence is TGTGCCAGCAGCTTAGCAAGACTAGTGCGCTACGAGCAGTACTTC. This encodes CASSLARLVRYEQYF.